A single T cell receptor (beta chain) is shown here with its context. The antigen it recognizes is unknown. Base qualities are not recorded, but no much larger clone differs from it by a single base. This sample stems from a study of beta chain features in type 1 diabetes (dated by TCRdb to the late 2010s). About the full investigation: Mean age, gender distribution, total cell number and subset yield did not differ between patients and healthy donors. A total of 100 million to 110 million sorted cells were examined across all samples, and a strong correlation was observed between cell number per subset and RNA yield. In the study, recently diagnosed type 1 diabetes patients and matched healthy donors were compared on the TCRB repertoires of their sorted circulating CD4+ T cell subsets. Regulatory and stem cell-like memory subsets were obtained from only 8 patients and about 8 healthy donors, while naive and central memory subsets were obtained from all 30 or so donors.

Each donor gave one peripheral blood draw, averaging about 120 mL, which was collected into heparinised tubes. A BD FACSAria II was used to sort naive, central memory, regulatory and stem cell-like memory CD4+ T cells with a panel that included CD45RO, CCR7, CD25, CD127, CD95 and CD27. Every sorted population had a purity above 98%. PBMCs were isolated right away by Lymphoprep density gradient centrifugation and were stained directly, without culture. So that batch effects would be minimized, each experiment stained and sorted samples in pairs, pairing one healthy donor with one patient. V loses 5 bases, J loses 6 bases, and the germline ends lie 14 bases apart. The CDR3 starts with the cysteine, ends with the phenylalanine, and has 14 residues. The CDR3 DNA has 42 bases and is translated from base 1. For CDR1 and CDR2, the germline V gene lists SGHAT and FQNNGV. Beyond this particular receptor, the publication reports: Because cDNA was sequenced instead of genomic DNA, highly expressing activated cells could be over-represented, though the groups showed no difference in activation or CD3 levels. HLA sub-analyses involved small numbers of individuals, so any influence of HLA type on TCRB rearrangement remained unresolved. PCR might favor shorter templates, but patient and control samples were amplified and corrected together, so any skew would affect both groups equally. Naive, central memory and regulatory TCRB repertoires appeared to be more similar among patients than among healthy donors. Type 1 diabetes patients showed a moderate but significant shortening of TCRB CDR3 length in all four CD4+ subsets. Fewer insertions and more nucleotide deletions at VDJ recombination sites were observed in patients with type 1 diabetes, implying thymic rearrangement abnormalities.

All of the isolated RNA was reverse transcribed with the High Capacity cDNA Reverse Transcription Kit, so expressed TCRB transcripts were sequenced. Naive, central memory and regulatory T cell samples underwent deep immunoSEQ sequencing, averaging approximately 3.5 million total reads per sample. Sorted cells were lysed in RLT buffer and RNA was extracted with DNase-treated RNeasy Micro or Mini kits, depending on cell number. To prevent cross-contamination, each cell subset was processed individually, whereas patient and healthy donor samples were processed jointly. Using the immunoSEQ multiplex PCR, TCRB sequences were amplified from cDNA into 87-bp fragments spanning the CDR3 region. Sequencing of the amplicons was performed on the Illumina HiSeq platform. The authors' pipeline ran thus. PCR bias was computationally corrected using synthetic template baselines, reads within Hamming distance 2 were collapsed, and singletons that could not be merged were discarded. Reads were aligned to IMGT to assign V, D and J genes, CDR3 length, and insertions or deletions at six rearrangement sites. Within each subset, clonotype counts were normalized to sorted cell number, after which true diversity and Gini coefficients were computed with the tcR R package. The overlap coefficient, calculated on TCRB nucleotide sequences, was used to measure repertoire sharing. As a proxy for the pre-selection repertoire, out-of-frame TCRB sequences from naive cells were analyzed. Entries here come from immuneACCESS through TCRdb and include only in-frame sequences with V and J called. Some clones fail to appear in such tables; in the studies checked, an unresolved V gene covers under half of the shortfall, and the cause of the remainder is unknown. The DNA gave D and trimming, while V, J and clone size come from that table. The sample yields 600,000 to 700,000 clones; over 10% were counted once. The biggest ten clones account for roughly 0.12% of the sample.

The source material was naive CD4+ T cells from blood. Per the publication, the cell subset or site label means: true naive CD4+ T cells. The receptor chain draws on TRBV11-2 and TRBJ2-4; D gene: possibly TRBD2, on 5 matching bases. This TCR was recovered from a man aged 25-40 years with type 1 diabetes. The CDR3 region reads CASSIGVRGNIQYF. In nucleotide form, the sequence is TGTGCCAGCAGCATAGGAGTCCGGGGAAACATTCAGTACTTC.